This T cell receptor beta chain originates from a study of OX40 agonist ivuxolimab in advanced cancers. For the study at large: The mean age was about 61 years, ranging from about 20 to 90, with around four fifths of participants male. It was permissible to have had prior anti-PD-1, anti-PD-L1 or anti-CTLA-4 therapy, and about 40% had some. Three patients responded partially, comprising one with hepatocellular carcinoma and two with cutaneous melanoma. Findings and caveats of the study: Clones of CD4+ and CD8+ blood T cells grew by week 6 at doses of 0.1 to 3.0 mg/kg.

On this clone itself: Its antigen is not known.

Repertoires were generated with immunoSEQ multiplex PCR, while TCRdb's copy carries only in-frame clones and drops some. The profile shows just over 90,000 clones, about 90% of them singletons. Trimming stripped 3 bases from V and 5 bases from J, with 10 bases between. Germline V gene lookup returns CDR1 LNHDA and CDR2 SQIVND (reference sequence). This CDR3 has 13 amino acids. This chain uses TRBV19 with TRBJ1-2; perhaps TRBD1 as D (5 bases). Specimen: CD4+ or CD8+ T cells sorted from blood, collected in a trial of the OX40 agonist ivuxolimab. This TCR derives from an adult with an advanced solid tumor such as melanoma, head and neck, liver or kidney cancer. CDR3 nucleotide sequence: TGTGCCAGTAGTATGGGGCAGGGATATGGCTACACCTTC. This translates into CASSMGQGYGYTF.